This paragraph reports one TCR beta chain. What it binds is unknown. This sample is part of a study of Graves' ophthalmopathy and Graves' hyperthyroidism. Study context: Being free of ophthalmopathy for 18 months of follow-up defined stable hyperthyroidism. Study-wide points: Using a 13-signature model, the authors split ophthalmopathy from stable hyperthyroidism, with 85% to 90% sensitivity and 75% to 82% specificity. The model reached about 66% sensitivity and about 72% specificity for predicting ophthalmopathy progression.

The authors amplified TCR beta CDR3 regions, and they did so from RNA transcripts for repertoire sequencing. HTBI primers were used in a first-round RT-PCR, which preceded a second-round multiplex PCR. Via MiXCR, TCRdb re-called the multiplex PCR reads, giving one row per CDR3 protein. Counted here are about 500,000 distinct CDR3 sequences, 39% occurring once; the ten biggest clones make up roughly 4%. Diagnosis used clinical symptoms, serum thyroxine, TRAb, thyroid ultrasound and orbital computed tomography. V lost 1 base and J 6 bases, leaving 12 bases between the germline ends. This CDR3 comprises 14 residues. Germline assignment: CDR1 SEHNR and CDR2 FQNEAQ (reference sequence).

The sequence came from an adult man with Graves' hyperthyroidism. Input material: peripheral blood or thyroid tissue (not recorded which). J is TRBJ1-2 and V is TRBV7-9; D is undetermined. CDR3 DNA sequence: TGTGCCAGCAGCTTAGAAAAGGGTTCAGATGGCTACACCTTC. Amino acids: CASSLEKGSDGYTF.